The 15 T cell receptor beta chains listed next were all sequenced from one sample in a study of CD8 T cells in ankylosing spondylitis. TCRdb fed the 5' RACE reads into MiXCR, producing one record per CDR3 protein. The sample gives 380,000 or so distinct CDR3 sequences, about 20% of which show up once; about an eighth is in the top ten. The sequencing sample was made of blood, either unsorted or a sorted T cell fraction (not recorded which). Receptors were obtained from a male donor with ankylosing spondylitis or in good health (not recorded which).

The V gene is TRBV30, the J gene TRBJ2-7, with D perhaps given as TRBD1 or TRBD2 (5 bases each). CDR3 length: 14 residues. Between the trimmed V and J ends, which lost 4 bases and 2 bases, there was a span of 15 bases. CDR1 GTSNPN and CDR2 SVGIG come from the germline V gene (reference sequence). This chain's CDR3 is CAWTSGTQPYEQYF. DNA for the CDR3: TGTGCCTGGACTTCCGGGACGCAGCCCTACGAGCAGTACTTC.

This clonotype showed up just a few times. The chain combines TRBV12-3 or TRBV12-4 with TRBJ2-1; 8 bases line up with TRBD1. The CDR3 is 16 amino acids. Losses at the gene ends were 6 bases for V and 1 base for J; bases not matched to a gene: 8. The DNA of the CDR3 is TGTGCCAGCAGCCCAGGACAGGGCGATTCCTACAATGAGCAGTTCTTC. Protein: CASSPGQGDSYNEQFF.

The sample holds a few counts of this clonotype. The V call is TRBV5-1, the J call TRBJ2-6; the D gene is possibly TRBD1 (7 bases). Trimming took 7 bases from V and 0 from J, leaving 23 bases between them. In germline, CDR1 is SGHRS, CDR2 YFSETQ. The CDR3 consists of 19 residues. CDR3 residues: CASRPAGTVFLSGANVLTF. CDR3 in DNA: TGCGCCAGCCGACCGGCGGGGACAGTATTCCTCTCTGGGGCCAACGTCCTGACTTTC.

This sequence joins TRBV20-1 and TRBJ2-7; 10 bases align to TRBD1. The CDR3 consists of 14 residues. Losses at the gene ends were 1 base for V and 7 bases for J; bases not matched to a gene: 7. CDR1 and CDR2 (germline): DFQATT, SNEGSKA (reference sequence). The CDR3 DNA sequence: TGCAGTGCTAGAGTTTTGACAGGGGGCTGGGAGCAGTACTTC. It specifies CSARVLTGGWEQYF.

This clonotype was found a few times. V and J are TRBV10-1 and TRBJ2-7, with TRBD1 matching 11 bases. V lost 2 bases, J lost 6 bases, and 0 bases stayed unmatched. This CDR3 is 13 amino acids long. Germline lookup yields CDR1 WNHNN and CDR2 SYGVQD (reference sequence). As DNA, the CDR3 is TGCGCCAGCAGTGAGGGGACAGGGGGCGAGCAGTACTTC. Protein product: CASSEGTGGEQYF.

This clonotype was recorded a few times. The chain joins TRBV20-1 to TRBJ2-1; 10 bases map to TRBD2. V gave up 5 bases and J gave up 5 bases; unmatched junction bases: 9. This CDR3 has 15 amino acids. Germline V gives CDR1 DFQATT, CDR2 SNEGSKA (reference sequence). The CDR3 coding sequence is TGCAGTGCTGCCCATCTAGCGGGGGCGAACAATGAGCAGTTCTTC. It translates to CSAAHLAGANNEQFF.

This clonotype has only a few counts. This rearrangement joins TRBV28 to TRBJ2-5; unclear D gene. V lost 7 bases to trimming and J lost 4 bases, with 7 bases between them. CDR3 length equals 11 residues. Germline V gives CDR1 MDHEN, CDR2 SYDVKM. CDR3 sequence: CASNALETQYF. CDR3 bases: TGTGCCAGCAATGCATTAGAGACCCAGTACTTC.

Ten or more counts support this clonotype. The rearrangement links TRBV6-5 to TRBJ2-2; D uncertain. Germline V gives CDR1 MNHEY, CDR2 SVGAGI. V lost 2 bases and J 5 bases, leaving 6 bases between the germline ends. This CDR3 comprises 13 residues. The CDR3 DNA reads as TGTGCCAGCAGTTACGTGGGGACCGGGGAGCTGTTTTTT. It specifies CASSYVGTGELFF.

CDR3 amino acids: CSVETGTGVGEQYF. Here the CDR3 DNA reads TGCAGCGTTGAGACTGGGACAGGGGTCGGCGAGCAGTACTTC. The gene calls are TRBV29-1 and TRBJ2-7; TRBD1 matches at 10 bases. Trimming took 3 bases from V and 6 from J; bases not matched to a gene: 8. The CDR3 has 14 residues. The germline gives CDR1 SQVTM, CDR2 ANQGSEA.

This clonotype was detected many times. This chain joins TRBV27 and TRBJ2-1; perhaps TRBD2 as D (5 bases). V lost 6 bases, J lost 5 bases, and 14 bases lay in between. This CDR3 comprises 14 residues. Germline assignment: CDR1 MNHEY and CDR2 SMNVEV (reference sequence). This CDR3 reads CASSLASLDNEQFF. The CDR3 DNA reads TGTGCCAGCAGCCTGGCTAGCTTGGACAATGAGCAGTTCTTC.

This clonotype was found a few times. CDR3 nucleotide sequence: TGCAGCGTCGAATCGGGACAACAAACTTGGAATGAGCAGTTCTTC. Translated: CSVESGQQTWNEQFF. The rearrangement joins TRBV29-1 to TRBJ2-1; the D gene is possibly TRBD1 (6 bases). Trimming shortened V by 6 bases and J by 7 bases, and 22 bases separated the two germline ends. This CDR3 has 15 amino acids. Germline V gene data show CDR1 as SQVTM and CDR2 as ANQGSEA.

This clonotype has more than one count but fewer than ten. V and J are TRBV28 and TRBJ2-5, with D perhaps TRBD2 (6 bases). Germline V gene data show CDR1 as MDHEN and CDR2 as SYDVKM. This CDR3 has 14 amino acids. Trimming took 5 bases from V and 2 from J, leaving 12 bases between them. CDR3 DNA sequence: TGTGCCAGCAGTCCAACGGGACTTCAAGAGACCCAGTACTTC. It translates to CASSPTGLQETQYF.

This clonotype was counted only a few times. V is TRBV2 and J is TRBJ2-1; D is unresolved. The germline V gene encodes CDR1 SNHLY and CDR2 FYNNEI. The CDR3 is made up of 12 amino acids. V lost 7 bases to trimming and J lost 8 bases, with 12 bases between them. CDR3 in DNA: TGTGCCAGCACGTCCCAGATCGATGAGCAGTTCTTC. Its protein product is CASTSQIDEQFF.

The V call is TRBV29-1, the J call TRBJ2-2; D gene ambiguous. CDR3 length equals 14 residues. The germline V gene encodes CDR1 SQVTM and CDR2 ANQGSEA. V was shortened by 6 bases and J by 5 bases, with 16 bases between the two germline ends. This CDR3 is CSVKVAIRTGELFF. The CDR3 DNA sequence: TGCAGCGTCAAGGTCGCAATACGAACCGGGGAGCTGTTTTTT.

The V gene is TRBV12-3 or TRBV12-4, the J gene TRBJ1-3; D remains unclear. The CDR3 runs 12 residues. Deletions cut 6 bases from V and 4 bases from J, with 7 bases between. The CDR3 DNA follows: TGTGCCAGCAGAGGACCGGGAAACACCATATATTTT. This sequence encodes CASRGPGNTIYF.